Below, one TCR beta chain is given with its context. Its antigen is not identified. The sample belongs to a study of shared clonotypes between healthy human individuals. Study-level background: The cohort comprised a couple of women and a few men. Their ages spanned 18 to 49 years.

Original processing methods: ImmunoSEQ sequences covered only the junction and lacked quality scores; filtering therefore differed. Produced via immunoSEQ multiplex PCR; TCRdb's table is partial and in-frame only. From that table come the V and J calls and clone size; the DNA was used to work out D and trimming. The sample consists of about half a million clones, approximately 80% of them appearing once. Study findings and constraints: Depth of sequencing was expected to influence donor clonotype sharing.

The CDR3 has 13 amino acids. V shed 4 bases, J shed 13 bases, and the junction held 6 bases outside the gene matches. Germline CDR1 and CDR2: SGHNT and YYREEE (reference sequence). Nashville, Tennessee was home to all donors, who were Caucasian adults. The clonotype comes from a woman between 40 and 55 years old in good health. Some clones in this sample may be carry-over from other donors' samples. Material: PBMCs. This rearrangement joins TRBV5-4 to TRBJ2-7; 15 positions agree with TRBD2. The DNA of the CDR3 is TGTGCCAGCAGCCCGGGACTAGCGGGGGGCCCATACTTC. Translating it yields CASSPGLAGGPYF.